This T cell receptor (beta chain) is drawn from a study of T cells in Graves' hyperthyroidism and ophthalmopathy (dated by TCRdb to between 2018 and 2020). For the wider study: Peripheral blood was sampled at the time of initial diagnosis, prior to any treatment. The approximately 95 discovery patients were divided at random into training and test sets in a 7:3 ratio. To identify TCR V-J signatures that set the groups apart, the researchers used a discovery cohort of roughly 100 patients, made up of under 45 with Graves' ophthalmopathy and approximately 57 with stable Graves' hyperthyroidism. In several Graves' hyperthyroidism patients, the study also compared T-cell repertoires from thyroid tissue with T-cell repertoires from blood. According to the paper, TCR Vbeta CDR3 sequencing was carried out on 135 peripheral blood samples, which came from under 50 ophthalmopathy, about 75 hyperthyroidism and approximately 17 progressor patients. Prospective prediction of ophthalmopathy was tested in an independent validation cohort of 18 to 20 hyperthyroidism patients and 17 patients who later progressed to ophthalmopathy. Once sampling was done, hyperthyroidism patients were given methimazole at a starting dose of 30 mg daily, whereas ophthalmopathy patients were given high-dose intravenous methylprednisolone. Findings and caveats that apply to the study as a whole: During validation, the model predicted progression to ophthalmopathy a median of approximately 6.5 months ahead of onset, with just under 71% sensitivity and less than 85% specificity. Ophthalmopathy was separated from stable hyperthyroidism by a 13 V-J signature model, with just over 85% sensitivity and just over 81% specificity obtained in cross-validation and 80%/75% obtained in testing. No statistical method was used to set the sample size in advance, and investigators knew the group allocation. Most expanded thyroid clonotypes (frequency above 0.001) were also found in blood, which suggests that blood repertoires may mirror thyroid immune responses.

The TCR beta CDR3 regions were amplified from RNA transcripts. The TCR CDR3 was subjected to a first round of RT-PCR using the HTBI primer set and the Qiagen OneStep RT-PCR kit. Libraries were constructed in a second round of multiplex PCR, after which size selection and purification were performed. The libraries were sequenced on an Illumina HiSeq2000 using paired-end 100 bp reads. From the authors' description of their analysis: SOAPnuke was used to process the raw data, with reads discarded if the reads contained adapters or uncalled bases, had a mean Phred below 15, or lacked an exact constant-primer or identifier match. COPE v1.2.5 was used to merge the high-quality paired reads, and each unique nucleotide sequence was defined as a clonotype. Clonotypes were aligned to IMGT TRBV, TRBD and TRBJ reference segments using MiTCR v1.1. Only V-J combinations with frequency above 0.0001, covering about 99% of repertoires, were analysed. A TCS score was defined as the ratio between F50 (clonal expansion) and ExV (chaos), using BLOSUM62-based TCRdist between CDR3 peptides within each V-J. Welch's t-statistics and random forest reduced 500 to 550 V-J features to about 13, which were used in a naive Bayes classifier (R e1071). TCRdb cleaned the public reads at Q25 with fastp, built clones with MiXCR and kept in-frame beta chains. One record per CDR3 amino acid sequence lists the most common genes and DNA. What appears here as the V and J calls and clone size reflects TCRdb's work, not the paper's. The sample table contains hundreds of thousands of distinct CDR3 sequences; only one count was recorded for roughly 15% of them. About 12% of the sample is in the top ten clones.

In the ophthalmopathy patients, disease was moderately to severely active, with a Clinical Activity Score of 3 or more, a NOSPECS grade of 4 or more, and a duration of less than 3 months. Exclusion was applied to patients with uncontrolled infections, other autoimmune diseases, pregnancy or lactation. Diagnoses were established on the basis of clinical symptoms, serum thyroxine and TRAb, thyroid ultrasound, and orbital computed tomography. PBMCs were isolated from 8 to 10 ml of fresh peripheral blood by Ficoll-Paque density gradient centrifugation. Total RNA was extracted with Trizol reagent, and quality was checked on an Agilent 2100 Bioanalyzer. This clonotype occurred many times. The clone's antigen remains unknown. Base qualities are not provided; no much larger clone lies one nucleotide away. According to the germline V gene (reference sequence), CDR1 reads SEHNR and CDR2 reads FQNEAQ. The trim is 3 bases for V and 3 bases for J, with a gap of 12 bases between the germline ends. From the cysteine up to the phenylalanine, the CDR3 has a length of 15 residues. The retained sequence is limited to the CDR3, 45 bases, with the frame set at the first base.

The rearrangement joined TRBV7-9 to TRBJ2-1, with TRBD2 as a weak D call on 6 bases. The clonotype originates from a young man with Graves' ophthalmopathy. Sequences were obtained from blood. The CDR3 corresponds to CASSFLAADYNEQFF. The DNA sequence is as follows: TGTGCCAGCAGCTTCTTAGCGGCCGACTACAATGAGCAGTTCTTC.